Listed below are T cell receptor beta chains from one sample, sequenced in a study of identical twins. TCRdb reanalysed the 5' RACE reads using MiXCR and keeps one entry per CDR3 protein. The sample lists roughly 150,000 distinct CDR3 sequences, around 3.5% occurring once. Sequenced sample: memory T cells sorted from blood. The source of these receptors is a man between 18 and 35 years old in good health. CDR3s leave out the opening cysteine and the closing phenylalanine or tryptophan.

TRBJ2-3,TRBV7-2,ASSPTPGSGDTQY
TRBJ1-2,TRBV20-1,SAGAQAVSGYT
TRBJ1-6,TRBV7-9,ASSLEQRNSPLH
TRBJ2-5,TRBV2,ASRIGQGGETQY
TRBJ1-1,TRBV24-1,ATSDLGREAF
TRBJ2-5,TRBV7-2,ASSRASGSRETQY
TRBJ2-3,TRBV7-3,ASSPPDTDTQY
TRBJ2-1,TRBV20-1,SARDARGGLNEQF
TRBJ2-7,TRBV20-1,SARVGKSSYEQY
TRBJ2-3,TRBV27,ASSQGLVVVDTQY
TRBJ1-5,TRBV7-8,ASSPTDFLSNQPQH
TRBJ2-2,TRBV29-1,SVDLQGRTGELF
TRBJ2-7,TRBV7-2,ASSLVPETSYEQY
TRBJ2-3,TRBV4-2,ASRRWGTDTQY
TRBJ2-1,TRBV20-1,SARESAVNEQF
TRBJ2-3,TRBV14,ASSQVGGYTQY
TRBJ1-1,TRBV29-1,SVGTGTNTEAF
TRBJ1-1,TRBV5-1,ASSIPQGEAEAF
TRBJ2-1,TRBV7-2,ASSHRLDEQF
TRBJ2-3,TRBV20-1,SARDASGTADTQY
TRBJ2-7,TRBV15,ATSRDLGGYEQY
TRBJ2-3,TRBV20-1,SAYGRSTDTQY
TRBJ1-5,TRBV30,AWSVQRSQPQH
TRBJ2-7,TRBV2,ASSRDPSYEQY
TRBJ2-1,TRBV24-1,ATSDGLAVYNEQF
TRBJ2-3,TRBV28,ASSWGGGLTDTQY
TRBJ2-6,TRBV27,ASRPGSTGANVLT
TRBJ2-1,TRBV20-1,SARGKGEQF
TRBJ2-1,TRBV20-1,SARDRASGGNEQF
TRBJ2-5,TRBV12-3/TRBV12-4,ASSLSEETQY
TRBJ1-5,TRBV15,ATSSTTGRQPQH
TRBJ2-5,TRBV29-1,SVEFRLAGGGQY
TRBJ1-5,TRBV5-5,ASSPTPGRRDQPQH
TRBJ2-1,TRBV11-2,ASSLAEGYNEQF
TRBJ2-3,TRBV29-1,SVRQGVDTQY
TRBJ2-3,TRBV11-2,ASSLELARARTDTQY
TRBJ2-5,TRBV7-9,ASSFDRDSKN
TRBJ1-1,TRBV7-8,ASSPLSGTEAF
TRBJ2-2,TRBV7-2,ASTPQGDTGELF
TRBJ2-5,TRBV29-1,SVAWTGETQY
TRBJ1-5,TRBV6-1,ASSPTTGQGKRPQH
TRBJ1-1,TRBV29-1,SAKGGRNTEAF
TRBJ1-1,TRBV5-1,ASSLVREGTEAF
TRBJ2-1,TRBV12-3/TRBV12-4,ASSMGVREQF
TRBJ1-5,TRBV28,ASSHGTGNQPQH
TRBJ1-4,TRBV5-1,ASSPGTDEKLF
TRBJ1-5,TRBV24-1,ATSEPGQNQPQH
TRBJ2-3,TRBV18,ASSPPGQSADTQY
TRBJ1-3,TRBV12-3/TRBV12-4,ASSGGRNTIY
TRBJ2-5,TRBV20-1,SALWETQY
TRBJ1-1,TRBV5-5,ASSLLGTGWVNTEAF
TRBJ1-2,TRBV5-1,ASSLVASYGYT
TRBJ1-1,TRBV18,ASSPLMGRSTEAF
TRBJ1-2,TRBV14,ASSPGTNYGYT
TRBJ1-2,TRBV7-9,ASSSGHRLAYGYT